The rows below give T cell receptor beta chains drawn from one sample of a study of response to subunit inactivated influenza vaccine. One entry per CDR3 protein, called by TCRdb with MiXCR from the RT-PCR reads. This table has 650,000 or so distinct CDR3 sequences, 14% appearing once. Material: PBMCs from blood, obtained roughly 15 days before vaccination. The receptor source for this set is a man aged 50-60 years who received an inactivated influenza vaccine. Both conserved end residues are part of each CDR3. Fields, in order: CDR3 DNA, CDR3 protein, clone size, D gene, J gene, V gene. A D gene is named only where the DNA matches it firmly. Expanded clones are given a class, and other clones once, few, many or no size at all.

TGTGCCTGGAGTAGACAGGGGATGGGCGAGCAGTACTTC | CAWSRQGMGEQYF | . | TRBD1 | TRBJ2-7 | TRBV30
TGTGCCACTCGGACGGGACCGCAAACCTACGAGCAGTACTTC | CATRTGPQTYEQYF | few | . | TRBJ2-7 | TRBV19
TGTGCCAGCAGCTCCTTAGCAAGGTGGGATCAGCCCCAGCATTTT | CASSSLARWDQPQHF | . | . | TRBJ1-5 | TRBV7-8
TGTGCCAGCAGCTTATCTGGGCCGGGAAGGAGGTACGAGCAGTACTTC | CASSLSGPGRRYEQYF | . | . | TRBJ2-7 | TRBV28
TGCGCCAGCAGCCAAACTAGCGGGACCTACAATGAGAAGTTCTTC | CASSQTSGTYNEKFF | . | TRBD2 | TRBJ2-1 | TRBV5-1
TGTGCCAGCAGGGAGGCCCAAGAGACCCAGTACTTC | CASREAQETQYF | . | . | TRBJ2-5 | TRBV2
TGTGCCAGCAGGTCCGGGCCCCAAGCTCGGCAGCCCCAGCATTTT | CASRSGPQARQPQHF | . | . | TRBJ1-5 | TRBV12-3/TRBV12-4
TGTGCCAGCAGTTTTTACTGGGGGCAGGATAGCAATCAGCCCCAGCATTTT | CASSFYWGQDSNQPQHF | few | . | TRBJ1-5 | TRBV12-3/TRBV12-4
TGCGCCAGCAGCTTGGTAGTAGCTTCTGGGGCCAACGTCCTGACTTTC | CASSLVVASGANVLTF | . | . | TRBJ2-6 | TRBV5-1
TGTGCCAGCAGCCCGGACTTCCTAGCCAAAAACATTCAGTACTTC | CASSPDFLAKNIQYF | . | . | TRBJ2-4 | TRBV5-5
TGTGCCAGCAGCCCCCCTAATGCGCTGGGCGAGCAGTACTTC | CASSPPNALGEQYF | few | . | TRBJ2-7 | TRBV7-9
TGTGCCAGCAGCTTAGCGGCCAGGGCAGAGTCACCCCTCCACTTT | CASSLAARAESPLHF | few | . | TRBJ1-6 | TRBV7-6
TGTGCCACCAGCAGTAATAAGCGGAACACCGGGGAGCTGTTTTTT | CATSSNKRNTGELFF | many | . | TRBJ2-2 | TRBV15
TGTGCCAGCAGTCCTTACGGGGCTTACAATGAGCAGTTCTTC | CASSPYGAYNEQFF | . | . | TRBJ2-1 | TRBV27
TGTGCCAGCAGCTCTCCCGGACAGTTCTCCTACAATGAGCAGTTCTTC | CASSSPGQFSYNEQFF | few | . | TRBJ2-1 | TRBV6-1
TGCGCCAGCAGCCAGGATTATATCGACGAGCAGTACTTC | CASSQDYIDEQYF | few | . | TRBJ2-7 | TRBV5-1
TGTGCCAGCAGCCAGAACCGGTTGGGACAGGGTATGTACGAGCAGTACTTC | CASSQNRLGQGMYEQYF | few | TRBD1 | TRBJ2-7 | TRBV4-2
TGTGCCAGCAGCTATAGCGGGAGATTCTCCTACGAGCAGTACTTC | CASSYSGRFSYEQYF | few | TRBD2 | TRBJ2-7 | TRBV7-2
TGTGCCTGGAGTACGGGGGCCTGGAACACCGGGGAGCTGTTTTTT | CAWSTGAWNTGELFF | . | . | TRBJ2-2 | TRBV30
TGCAGTGCTAGAGGAGGGACAGGGGGGACTGGAAACACCATATATTTT | CSARGGTGGTGNTIYF | . | TRBD1 | TRBJ1-3 | TRBV20-1
TGTGCCAGCAGCTGGCCGAGGTCGGAGACCCAGTACTTC | CASSWPRSETQYF | many | . | TRBJ2-5 | TRBV5-6
TGTGCCAGCAGCTTGGGTCCGGGCCACAAAAGCCCCCTCCACTTT | CASSLGPGHKSPLHF | few | . | TRBJ1-6 | TRBV5-6
TGTGCCAGCAGTTTAGGCGCACTAGCTCTCTCTGGAAACACCATATATTTT | CASSLGALALSGNTIYF | few | . | TRBJ1-3 | TRBV12-3/TRBV12-4
TGTGCCAATAGTGGGGGATTGAACACTGAAGCTTTCTTT | CANSGGLNTEAFF | few | . | TRBJ1-1 | TRBV30
TGTGCCAGCGTGACGGCGGGCAGGGTGAATGAAAAACTGTTTTTT | CASVTAGRVNEKLFF | few | . | TRBJ1-4 | TRBV2
TGTGCCAGCAGTTGGGGGATGAGGACGCAGTATTTT | CASSWGMRTQYF | many | . | TRBJ2-3 | TRBV6-1
TGCGCCAGCAGCCAAGTTCAGACTAGCGGGAGGAAGGCCAATGAGCAGTTCTTC | CASSQVQTSGRKANEQFF | . | TRBD2 | TRBJ2-1 | TRBV4-3
TGTGCCAGCAGGTCTGGGGGGAACTATGGCTACACCTTC | CASRSGGNYGYTF | . | . | TRBJ1-2 | TRBV12-3/TRBV12-4
TGCAGTGCTAGGCAGACCTTGACGGGGGATACGCAGTATTTT | CSARQTLTGDTQYF | few | . | TRBJ2-3 | TRBV20-1
TGTGCCAGCAGCGGGAGGGAGAGCAATGAGCAGTTCTTC | CASSGRESNEQFF | . | TRBD2 | TRBJ2-1 | TRBV12-3/TRBV12-4
TGCAGCGTCGCCGGAAGGGCGGGGATTCGGGAGCAGTACTTC | CSVAGRAGIREQYF | . | . | TRBJ2-7 | TRBV29-1
TGTGCCAGCACCCCGGGAGGGGGTAGCAATCAGCCCCAGCATTTT | CASTPGGGSNQPQHF | few | . | TRBJ1-5 | TRBV6-1
TGTGCCAGCAGCGCAAGAGGATTAAAGGGCTACGAGCAGTACTTC | CASSARGLKGYEQYF | . | . | TRBJ2-7 | TRBV6-1
TGTGCCAGCAGCCAAGGAGGAAGGGGACGGGGGGATAATGAAAAACTGTTTTTT | CASSQGGRGRGDNEKLFF | few | . | TRBJ1-4 | TRBV4-2
TGCGCCAGCAGCGTTAGCGGGCTCTCCTACAATGAGCAGTTCTTC | CASSVSGLSYNEQFF | few | TRBD2 | TRBJ2-1 | TRBV5-1
TGTGCCAGCAGCTCGAGGGATGGCCAGCAGTACTTC | CASSSRDGQQYF | . | . | TRBJ2-7 | TRBV7-6
TGTGCCAGCGGTGGCAGGGGACCTAATGAAAAACTGTTTTTT | CASGGRGPNEKLFF | . | . | TRBJ1-4 | TRBV6-1
TGTGCCAGCGCGGCAGGGAATGAGCAGTACTTC | CASAAGNEQYF | many | . | TRBJ2-7 | TRBV12-3/TRBV12-4
TGTGCCAGCAGCTTAAGGACAGGGGGCAACGAGCAGTACTTC | CASSLRTGGNEQYF | . | TRBD1 | TRBJ2-7 | TRBV7-2
TGCAGTGCTAGAGACACTTCCCGAGGAAAACTGTTTTTT | CSARDTSRGKLFF | . | . | TRBJ1-4 | TRBV20-1
TGTGCCAGCACCGGGACAGGGTCCACCGGGGAGCTGTTTTTC | CASTGTGSTGELFF | . | TRBD1 | TRBJ2-2 | TRBV6-1
TGTGCCACCAGTGATTTTGACAGCGAGCAGTACTTC | CATSDFDSEQYF | . | . | TRBJ2-7 | TRBV24-1
TGTGCCAGCAGCCGGGGGGGCTCTCAGGCTGTCACTGAAGCTTTCTTT | CASSRGGSQAVTEAFF | few | . | TRBJ1-1 | TRBV7-2
TGTGCCGGGGGGCGGGTCTCCTCGCGTACCGGGGAGCTGTTTTTT | CAGGRVSSRTGELFF | . | . | TRBJ2-2 | TRBV6-1
TGCGCCAGCAGTGAGTCATGGAGGTACGAGCAGTACTTC | CASSESWRYEQYF | few | . | TRBJ2-7 | TRBV10-2